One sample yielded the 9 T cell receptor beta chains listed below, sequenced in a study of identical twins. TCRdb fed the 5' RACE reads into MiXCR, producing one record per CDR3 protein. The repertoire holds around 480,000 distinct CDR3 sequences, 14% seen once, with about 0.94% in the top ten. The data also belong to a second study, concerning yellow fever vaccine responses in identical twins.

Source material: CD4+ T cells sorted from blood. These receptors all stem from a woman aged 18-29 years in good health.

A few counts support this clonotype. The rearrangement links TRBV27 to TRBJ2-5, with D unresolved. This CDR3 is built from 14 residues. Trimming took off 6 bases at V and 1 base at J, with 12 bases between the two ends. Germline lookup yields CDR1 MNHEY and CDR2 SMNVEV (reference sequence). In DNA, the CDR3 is TGTGCCAGCAGGCTAGACGGTTCCCAAGAGACCCAGTACTTC. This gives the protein CASRLDGSQETQYF.

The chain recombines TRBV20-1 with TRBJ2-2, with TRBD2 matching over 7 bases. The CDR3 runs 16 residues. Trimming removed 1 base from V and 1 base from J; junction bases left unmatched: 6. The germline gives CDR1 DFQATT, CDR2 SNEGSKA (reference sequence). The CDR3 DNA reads TGCAGTGCTAGAGGGGCTGCGGGAGTGAACACCGGGGAGCTGTTTTTT. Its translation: CSARGAAGVNTGELFF.

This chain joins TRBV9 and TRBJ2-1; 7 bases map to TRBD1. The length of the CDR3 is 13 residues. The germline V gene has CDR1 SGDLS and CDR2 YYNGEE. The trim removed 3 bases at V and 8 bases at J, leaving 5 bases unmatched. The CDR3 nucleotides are TGTGCCAGCAGCGCGACAGGGTCGTATGAGCAGTTCTTC. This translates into CASSATGSYEQFF.

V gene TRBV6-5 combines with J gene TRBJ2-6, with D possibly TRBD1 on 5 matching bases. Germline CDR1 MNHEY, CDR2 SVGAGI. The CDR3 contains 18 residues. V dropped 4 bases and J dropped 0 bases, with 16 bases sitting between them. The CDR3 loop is CASSFQGPESSGANVLTF. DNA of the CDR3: TGTGCCAGCAGTTTCCAGGGTCCCGAGAGCTCTGGGGCCAACGTCCTGACTTTC.

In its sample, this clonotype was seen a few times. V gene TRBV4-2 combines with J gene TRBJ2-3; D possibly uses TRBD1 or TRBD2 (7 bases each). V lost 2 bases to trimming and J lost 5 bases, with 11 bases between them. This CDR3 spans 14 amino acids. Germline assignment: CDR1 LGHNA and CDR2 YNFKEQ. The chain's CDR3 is CASSQIRGGDTQYF. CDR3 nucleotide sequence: TGTGCCAGCAGCCAAATCAGGGGGGGAGATACGCAGTATTTT.

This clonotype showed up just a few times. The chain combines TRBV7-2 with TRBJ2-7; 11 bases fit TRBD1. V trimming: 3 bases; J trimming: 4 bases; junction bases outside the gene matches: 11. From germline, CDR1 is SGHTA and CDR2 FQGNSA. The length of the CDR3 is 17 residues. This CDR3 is CASSLKAGTGGDYEQYF. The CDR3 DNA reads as TGTGCCAGCAGCTTGAAGGCTGGGACAGGGGGGGATTACGAGCAGTACTTC.

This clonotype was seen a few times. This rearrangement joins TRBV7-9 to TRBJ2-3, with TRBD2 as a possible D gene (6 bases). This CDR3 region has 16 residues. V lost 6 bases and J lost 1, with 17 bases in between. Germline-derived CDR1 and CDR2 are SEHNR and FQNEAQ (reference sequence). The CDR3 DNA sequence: TGTGCCAGCAGATTGACCGGGAGCCCGGGCACAGATACGCAGTATTTT. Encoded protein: CASRLTGSPGTDTQYF.

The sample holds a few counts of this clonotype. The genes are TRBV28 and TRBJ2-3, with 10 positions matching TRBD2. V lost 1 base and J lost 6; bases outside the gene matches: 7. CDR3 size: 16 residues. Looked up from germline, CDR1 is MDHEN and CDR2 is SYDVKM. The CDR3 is CASSLYRTSGMDTQYF. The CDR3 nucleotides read TGTGCCAGCAGTTTATATCGGACTAGCGGTATGGATACGCAGTATTTT.

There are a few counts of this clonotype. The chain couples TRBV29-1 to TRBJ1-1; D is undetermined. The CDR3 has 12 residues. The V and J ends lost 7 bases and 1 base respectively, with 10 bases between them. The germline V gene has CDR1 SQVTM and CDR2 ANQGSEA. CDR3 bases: TGCAGCGGACGCGCAGGGAACACTGAAGCTTTCTTT. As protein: CSGRAGNTEAFF.